One sample yielded the 6 T cell receptor beta chains listed below, sequenced in a study of blood T cells in healthy people across ages. PCR was performed a second time for roughly 7 to 11 cycles using a sample-barcoded 5' primer and a J-beta primer mix. TCRdb itself ran the 5' RACE reads through MiXCR, one entry per CDR3 protein. The data contain under 750,000 distinct CDR3 sequences, roughly 48% of them singletons. Sequencing was carried out using blood. All receptors derive from a man of 80 years or more in good health.

The V gene is TRBV6-5, the J gene TRBJ1-5, with a weak D call TRBD1 (5 bases). V was trimmed by 8 bases and J by 6 bases, leaving 20 bases between them. Germline V CDR1 and CDR2: MNHEY, SVGAGI. The CDR3 has 15 amino acids. CDR3 sequence reads: CASGTPGRGRQPQHF. The CDR3 DNA follows: TGTGCCAGCGGGACCCCCGGGAGAGGACGTCAGCCCCAGCATTTT.

This rearrangement joins TRBV29-1 to TRBJ1-2, with a possible D match to TRBD1 (5 bases). Germline V gene sequence: CDR1 SQVTM, CDR2 ANQGSEA. V was pared by 7 bases and J by 8 bases, with 26 bases between. The CDR3 is 15 amino acids. CDR3 in DNA: TGCAGCGCCGAAGGGGCAGTTGGGGCGTTAGGGGGCTACACCTTC. Amino acid sequence: CSAEGAVGALGGYTF.

The V gene is TRBV20-1, the J gene TRBJ2-5; TRBD2 is a possible D gene (6 bases). The CDR3 length is 16 residues. Looked up from germline, CDR1 is DFQATT and CDR2 is SNEGSKA (reference sequence). Deletions cut 5 bases from V and 4 bases from J, with 23 bases between. This chain's CDR3 is CSAPMRGVPVAETQYF. The CDR3 DNA reads TGCAGTGCTCCCATGCGGGGAGTCCCGGTTGCAGAGACCCAGTACTTC.

At least ten counts were recorded for this clonotype. This chain's CDR3 is CASRIWSGGYTF. DNA of the CDR3: TGTGCCAGCAGAATCTGGAGTGGCGGCTACACCTTC. The rearrangement joins TRBV6-5 to TRBJ1-2; unclear D gene. There are 12 residues in the CDR3. V dropped 6 bases and J dropped 8 bases, with 13 bases sitting between them. Germline V lookup: CDR1 MNHEY, CDR2 SVGAGI.

There are a few counts of this clonotype. The genes are TRBV7-9 and TRBJ2-5; D possibly corresponds to TRBD1 (6 bases). With 2 bases removed from V and 5 bases from J, the gap between germline ends came to 9 bases. Germline CDR1 SEHNR, CDR2 FQNEAQ (reference sequence). The CDR3 totals 13 residues. The CDR3 bases are TGTGCCAGCAGCTTAAGGGGGTCCGAGACCCAGTACTTC. This sequence encodes CASSLRGSETQYF. Full variable domain (missing parts from reference TRBV7-9 and TRBJ2-5): DTGVSQNPRHKITKRGQNVTFRCDPISEHNRLYWYRQTLGQGPEFLTYFQNEAQLEKSRLLSDRFSAERPKGSFSTLEIQRTEQGDSAMYLCASSLRGSETQYFGPGTRLLVL.

The chain is built from TRBV20-1 and TRBJ2-1; weak D call: TRBD2 (6 bases). Trimming cost V 6 bases and J 3 bases, with 15 bases left between them. This CDR3 region has 14 residues. The germline CDR1 and CDR2 sequences are DFQATT and SNEGSKA (reference sequence). CDR3 nucleotide sequence: TGCAGTGCGGGAGCCAGGGACTTCTACAATGAGCAGTTCTTC. It yields the protein CSAGARDFYNEQFF.